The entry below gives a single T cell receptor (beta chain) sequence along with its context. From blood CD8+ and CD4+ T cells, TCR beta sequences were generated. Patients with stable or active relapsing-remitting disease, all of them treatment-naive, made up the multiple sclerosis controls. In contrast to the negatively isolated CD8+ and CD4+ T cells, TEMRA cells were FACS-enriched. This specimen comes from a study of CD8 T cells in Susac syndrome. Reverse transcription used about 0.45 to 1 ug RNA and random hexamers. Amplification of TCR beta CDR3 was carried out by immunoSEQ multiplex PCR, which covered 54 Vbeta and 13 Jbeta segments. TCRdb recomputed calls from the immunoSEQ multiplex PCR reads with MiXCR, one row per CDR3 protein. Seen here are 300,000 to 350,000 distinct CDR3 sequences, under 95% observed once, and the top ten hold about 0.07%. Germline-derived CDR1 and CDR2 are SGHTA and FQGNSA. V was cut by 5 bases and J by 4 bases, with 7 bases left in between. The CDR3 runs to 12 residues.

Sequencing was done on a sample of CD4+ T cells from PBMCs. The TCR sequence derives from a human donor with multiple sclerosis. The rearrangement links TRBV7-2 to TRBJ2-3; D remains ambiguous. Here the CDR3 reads CASSPPADTQYF. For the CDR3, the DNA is TGTGCCAGCAGCCCCCCGGCAGATACGCAGTATTTT.